This T cell receptor beta chain was obtained from a study of tumor-infiltrating lymphocytes in oesophageal squamous cell carcinoma. The CDR3 loop spans 14 amino acids. MiXCR was run by TCRdb on the PCR reads, yielding one entry per CDR3 protein. The table lists about 16,000 distinct CDR3 sequences, over 40% of them singletons. A single count supports this clonotype. This clonotype was obtained from a male donor with esophageal squamous cell carcinoma. The sequenced material came from esophageal tumor tissue. J is TRBJ2-4 and V is TRBV12-3 or TRBV12-4; D is unclear. The J call is in doubt because the DNA end fits TRBJ2-5 better. This CDR3 is CASSLPETQETQYF. The CDR3 nucleotides read TGTGCCAGCAGTTTGCCAGAGACCCAAGAGACCCAGTACTTC.